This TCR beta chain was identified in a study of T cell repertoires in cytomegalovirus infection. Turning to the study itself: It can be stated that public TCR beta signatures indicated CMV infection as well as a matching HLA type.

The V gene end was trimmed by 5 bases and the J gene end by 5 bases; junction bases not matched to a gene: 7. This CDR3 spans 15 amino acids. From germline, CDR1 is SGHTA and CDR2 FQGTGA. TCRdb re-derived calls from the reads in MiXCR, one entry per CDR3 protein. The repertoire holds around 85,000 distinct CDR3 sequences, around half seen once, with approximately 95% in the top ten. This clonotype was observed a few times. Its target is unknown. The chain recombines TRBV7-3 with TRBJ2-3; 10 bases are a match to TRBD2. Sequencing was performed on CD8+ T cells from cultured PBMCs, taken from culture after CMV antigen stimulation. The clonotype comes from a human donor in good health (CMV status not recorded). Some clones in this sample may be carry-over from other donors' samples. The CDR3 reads CASSPSGGAVDTQYF. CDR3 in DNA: TGTGCCAGCAGCCCCAGCGGGGGGGCCGTAGATACGCAGTATTTT.